The present entry profiles one T cell receptor (beta chain) with its context. This sample was taken from a study of blood T cell repertoires in COVID-19. Study details: Some COVID-19 samples were acute and others convalescent; all came from the United States, Italy and Spain. T cells, B-cell-depleted T cells, or PBMCs supplied cDNA or gDNA.

In the authors' methods: Nucleated cell number was recorded as an estimate derived from reference gene primer amplification. TCRdb's table, derived via immunoSEQ multiplex PCR, lists solely in-frame clones and lacks some. That table furnishes V, J and clone size, whereas the DNA furnished D and trimming. Seen here are 400,000 to 450,000 clones, approximately 88% observed once, and the top ten hold roughly 13%. The Seattle site enrolled patients during active infection and followed them longitudinally. The CDR3 consists of 12 residues. V gave up 6 bases and J gave up 2 bases, with 7 bases separating them.

Sequencing used peripheral blood. This chain uses TRBV12-3 or TRBV12-4 with TRBJ1-2, with D perhaps matching TRBD1 (6 bases). The source of this sequence is a woman aged 45 to 65 with COVID-19, enrolled during active disease. CDR3 in amino acids: CASSQGNYGYTF. The CDR3, as DNA: TGTGCCAGCAGCCAGGGGAACTATGGCTACACCTTC.